Listed below are T cell receptor beta chains from one sample, sequenced in a study of OX40 agonist ivuxolimab in advanced cancers. Libraries were prepared by immunoSEQ multiplex PCR; TCRdb keeps only in-frame clonotypes and omits some of them. The sample includes around 70,000 clones, about 91% of them seen just once. Specimen: CD4+ or CD8+ T cells sorted from blood, collected in a trial of the OX40 agonist ivuxolimab. All receptors come from an adult with an advanced solid tumor such as melanoma, head and neck, liver or kidney cancer. Both conserved end residues are part of each CDR3.

v_call: TRBV11-1; j_call: TRBJ1-6; cdr3_aa: CASGSRAGGSSYNSPLHF
v_call: TRBV4-2; j_call: TRBJ2-6; cdr3_aa: CASSRSGDRGAPGANVLTF
v_call: TRBV6-1; j_call: TRBJ1-1; cdr3_aa: CASIKPGQVNTEAFF
v_call: TRBV4-1; j_call: TRBJ1-3; cdr3_aa: CASSQTGRNSGNTIYF
v_call: TRBV27; j_call: TRBJ2-5; cdr3_aa: CASTHGGGETQYF
v_call: TRBV11-2; j_call: TRBJ2-2; cdr3_aa: CASNYIGGVATGELFF
v_call: TRBV7-6; j_call: TRBJ2-2; cdr3_aa: CASSLGGGRFGELFF
v_call: TRBV27; j_call: TRBJ2-7; cdr3_aa: CASSLSRGYEQYF
v_call: TRBV11-2; j_call: TRBJ1-6; cdr3_aa: CASSPPGHINSPLHF
v_call: TRBV7-2; j_call: TRBJ2-1; cdr3_aa: CASSLSADTAYNEQFF
v_call: TRBV7-2; j_call: TRBJ2-1; cdr3_aa: CASSPRTSGTYNEQFF
v_call: TRBV4-1; j_call: TRBJ2-7; cdr3_aa: CASSQVGATYEQYF
v_call: TRBV2; j_call: TRBJ1-3; cdr3_aa: CASSEQGAGSGNTIYF
v_call: TRBV6-5; j_call: TRBJ1-4; cdr3_aa: CASSLRTPLGEKLFF
v_call: TRBV5-1; j_call: TRBJ1-1; cdr3_aa: CASSSLTGVNTEAFF
v_call: TRBV6-1; j_call: TRBJ2-6; cdr3_aa: CASSKGSGANVLTF
v_call: TRBV6-9; j_call: TRBJ1-5; cdr3_aa: CASSYSMGSDQPQHF
v_call: TRBV7-2; j_call: TRBJ2-7; cdr3_aa: CASSRPTILSYEQYF
v_call: TRBV10-3; j_call: TRBJ2-3; cdr3_aa: CAIRAGGRSTDTQYF
v_call: TRBV4-2; j_call: TRBJ2-1; cdr3_aa: CASSPQLAGGTYNEQFF
v_call: TRBV11-2; j_call: TRBJ1-2; cdr3_aa: CASSSRDRGYYGYTF
v_call: TRBV6-1; j_call: TRBJ1-2; cdr3_aa: CASSELPAWGSGYTF
v_call: TRBV15; j_call: TRBJ2-3; cdr3_aa: CATSRGNGQGNTDTQYF
v_call: TRBV7-3; j_call: TRBJ2-7; cdr3_aa: CASSFVLVSFSLEQYF
v_call: TRBV6-4; j_call: TRBJ1-2; cdr3_aa: CASSASWGLGYGYTF
v_call: TRBV5-4; j_call: TRBJ1-2; cdr3_aa: CASRTGGRGENYGYTF
v_call: TRBV30; j_call: TRBJ1-4; cdr3_aa: CAWRAQGRNEKLFF
v_call: TRBV27; j_call: TRBJ2-7; cdr3_aa: CASSSPRTGASYEQYF
v_call: TRBV7-8; j_call: TRBJ2-7; cdr3_aa: CASSLGRDVGQYF
v_call: TRBV5-1; j_call: TRBJ2-7; cdr3_aa: CASSFTTSNFYEQYF
v_call: TRBV7-6; j_call: -; cdr3_aa: CASSLGKGGSYEQYF
v_call: TRBV6-5; j_call: TRBJ2-7; cdr3_aa: CASSYLRGDEQYF
v_call: TRBV27; j_call: TRBJ2-7; cdr3_aa: CASSSLVRAGTYEQYF
v_call: TRBV18; j_call: TRBJ2-5; cdr3_aa: CASLPGQGLLETQYF
v_call: TRBV10-2; j_call: TRBJ2-7; cdr3_aa: CASSEHATGEQYF
v_call: TRBV7-3; j_call: TRBJ2-3; cdr3_aa: CASRNPGVGDTQYF
v_call: TRBV19; j_call: TRBJ2-1; cdr3_aa: CASRASGGGSEQFF
v_call: TRBV6-1; j_call: TRBJ1-5; cdr3_aa: CASNLLGQPQHF
v_call: TRBV30; j_call: TRBJ1-4; cdr3_aa: CAWDRGSEKLFF
v_call: TRBV6-1; j_call: TRBJ2-7; cdr3_aa: CASRGTGDHEQYF
v_call: TRBV5-4; j_call: TRBJ1-1; cdr3_aa: CASSLGGSNTEAFF
v_call: TRBV7-8; j_call: TRBJ2-1; cdr3_aa: CASSLNSQRTQFF
v_call: TRBV4-1; j_call: TRBJ2-7; cdr3_aa: CASSQEGGPYEQYF
v_call: TRBV7-8; j_call: TRBJ1-2; cdr3_aa: CASSLANDYGYTF
v_call: TRBV9; j_call: TRBJ2-5; cdr3_aa: CASSELNGETQYF
v_call: TRBV5-1; j_call: TRBJ1-3; cdr3_aa: CASSYGTGGFQNTIYF
v_call: TRBV5-4; j_call: TRBJ2-7; cdr3_aa: CASSLSPGTEDEQYF
v_call: TRBV18; j_call: TRBJ2-1; cdr3_aa: CASSPPAASGGTEQFF
v_call: TRBV19; j_call: TRBJ1-5; cdr3_aa: CATNRDRENQPQHF
v_call: TRBV11-3; j_call: TRBJ2-2; cdr3_aa: CASSPARTGGTGELFF
v_call: TRBV10-1; j_call: TRBJ2-7; cdr3_aa: CASSESRGLAGYEQYF
v_call: TRBV29-1; j_call: TRBJ1-1; cdr3_aa: CSVGRGSGTEAFF
v_call: TRBV12-5; j_call: TRBJ2-2; cdr3_aa: CASGLGATNTGELFF
v_call: TRBV20-1; j_call: TRBJ1-2; cdr3_aa: CSARDAGYTF
v_call: TRBV6-5; j_call: TRBJ1-4; cdr3_aa: CASSTNQGERKLFF
v_call: TRBV7-8; j_call: TRBJ2-4; cdr3_aa: CASSLDLAKNIQYF
v_call: TRBV4-1; j_call: TRBJ2-4; cdr3_aa: CASSLDRVGNIQYF
v_call: TRBV4-1; j_call: TRBJ2-3; cdr3_aa: CASSTSPSTDTQYF